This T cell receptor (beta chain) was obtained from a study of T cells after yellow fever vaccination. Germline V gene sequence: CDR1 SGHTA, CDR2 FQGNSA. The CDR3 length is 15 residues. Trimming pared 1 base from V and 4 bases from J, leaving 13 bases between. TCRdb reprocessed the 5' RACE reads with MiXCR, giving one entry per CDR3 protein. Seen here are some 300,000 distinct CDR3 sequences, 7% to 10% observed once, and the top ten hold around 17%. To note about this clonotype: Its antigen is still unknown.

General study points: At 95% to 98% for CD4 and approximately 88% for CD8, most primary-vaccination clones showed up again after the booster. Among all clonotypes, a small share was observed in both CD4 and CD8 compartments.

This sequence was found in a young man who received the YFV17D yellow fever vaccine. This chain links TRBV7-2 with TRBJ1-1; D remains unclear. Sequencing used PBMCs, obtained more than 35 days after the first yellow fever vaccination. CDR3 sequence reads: CASSLGRTVRTEAFF. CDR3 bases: TGTGCCAGCAGCTTAGGTCGTACAGTCCGCACTGAAGCTTTCTTT.